The clone carrying this TCR beta chain was picked up a small number of times. These data belong to a study of T cells in Graves' hyperthyroidism and ophthalmopathy. What was amplified from RNA transcripts were TCR beta CDR3 regions. Researchers ran a first-round RT-PCR on the TCR CDR3 using the HTBI primer set. In TCRdb, the multiplex PCR reads were re-called with MiXCR into one record per CDR3 protein. The sample has over 650,000 distinct CDR3 sequences, less than 45% seen once. The TCR was taken from an adult man with Graves' disease, either hyperthyroidism or ophthalmopathy (not recorded which). Material for sequencing was peripheral blood or thyroid tissue (not recorded which).

DNA of the CDR3: TGCGCCAGCAGCCAGCACAGGGACCCAGGAAACACCATATATTTT. The encoded protein is CASSQHRDPGNTIYF. The chain couples TRBV5-1 to TRBJ1-3; a possible D gene is TRBD1 (6 bases). V lost 4 bases to trimming and J lost 4 bases, with 15 bases between them. Per germline, CDR1 SGHRS and CDR2 YFSETQ. The CDR3 is made up of 15 amino acids.